The entry that follows covers one T cell receptor (beta chain) sequence. As yet, its antigen is unknown. The CDR3 is 16 residues long. Trimming took 2 bases from V and 0 from J; bases not matched to a gene: 5. CDR1 is SGHKS, CDR2 YYEKEE, per germline (reference sequence). TCRdb re-analysed the RT-PCR reads in MiXCR, keeping a single row per CDR3 protein. The data hold about 520,000 distinct CDR3 sequences, with more than 7% observed a single time. The sample is drawn from a study of response to subunit inactivated influenza vaccine. Findings and limits, study-wide: The authors offered the suggestion that each seasonal influenza vaccination recruits few new T cells.

This receptor was identified in a man aged 50 to 69 who received an inactivated influenza vaccine. The V and J genes are TRBV5-5 and TRBJ1-1, with 9 bases that match TRBD1. The source was PBMCs from blood, collected roughly 24 months after vaccination. The CDR3 loop is CASSFHDRGVNTEAFF. The CDR3 DNA reads TGTGCCAGCAGCTTCCACGACAGGGGGGTGAACACTGAAGCTTTCTTT.